This TCR beta chain was recorded in a study of cytomegalovirus exposure and HLA in healthy donors. As for the study in general: Early released data had about 80 million unique TCRs, all coming from HLA-typed donors. Points from the study as a whole: The presence/absence work took it that sequencing depth was about the same across donors. V segments that were indistinguishable, TRBV6-2 and TRBV6-3 among them, were omitted from analysis.

The PCR employed 60 Vbeta primers together with 13 Jbeta primers. The assay was immunoSEQ multiplex PCR, and TCRdb's table has in-frame clones only and misses some. The sample lists about 170,000 clones; about three quarters were seen once. The CDR3 is 15 amino acids. Losses at the gene ends were 5 bases for V and 6 bases for J; bases not matched to a gene: 13. In germline, CDR1 is MNHEY, CDR2 SVGAGI. As to this clone: Its specificity is unknown.

The receptor was derived from a female donor in good health and CMV-seronegative. Sequencing was carried out using PBMCs. The chain uses TRBV6-5 and TRBJ2-7, with 7 bases identical to TRBD1. The CDR3 DNA sequence: TGTGCCAGCAGTCCCTGGGACAGTCAGCCGGCCGAGCAGTACTTC. As protein: CASSPWDSQPAEQYF.